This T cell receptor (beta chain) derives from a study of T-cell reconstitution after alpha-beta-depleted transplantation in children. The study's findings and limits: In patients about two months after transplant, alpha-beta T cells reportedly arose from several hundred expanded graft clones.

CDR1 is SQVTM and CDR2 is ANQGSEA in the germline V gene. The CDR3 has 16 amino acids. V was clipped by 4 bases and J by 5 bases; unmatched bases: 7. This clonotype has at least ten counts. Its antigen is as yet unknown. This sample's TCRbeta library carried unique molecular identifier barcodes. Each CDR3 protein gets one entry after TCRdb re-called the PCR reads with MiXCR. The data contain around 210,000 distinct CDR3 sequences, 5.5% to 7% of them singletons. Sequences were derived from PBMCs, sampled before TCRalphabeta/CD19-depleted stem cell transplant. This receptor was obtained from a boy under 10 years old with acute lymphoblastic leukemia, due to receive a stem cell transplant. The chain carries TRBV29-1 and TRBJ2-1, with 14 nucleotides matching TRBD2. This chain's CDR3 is CSVGLAGGNRDNEQFF. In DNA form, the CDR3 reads TGCAGCGTTGGACTAGCGGGAGGGAATCGGGACAATGAGCAGTTCTTC.